This is a list of T cell receptor beta chains from one sample in a study of blood T cell repertoires in COVID-19. Measured with immunoSEQ multiplex PCR; TCRdb has only the in-frame clones, and not every one. The table includes around 250,000 clones, around 87% detected once. Sequencing was carried out using peripheral blood. These receptor sequences come from a man between 18 and 35 years old with active or convalescent COVID-19. Each CDR3 is given with its conserved first and last residue. Each record gives: D gene, clone size, V gene, J gene, CDR3 DNA, CDR3 protein. The D gene is left open where the match is weak. Clone size, where shown, is once, few, many, or a class for clones that have expanded.

>TRBD2|NA|TRBV9|TRBJ2-7
TGTGCCAGCAGCGTAGGAACTAGCGGGGCGTACGAGCAGTACTTC
CASSVGTSGAYEQYF
>TRBD1|NA|TRBV5-8|TRBJ1-5
TGTGCCAGCAGCTCTCAGGGGGCGCGGGATCAGCCCCAGCATTTT
CASSSQGARDQPQHF
>NA|NA|TRBV5-6|TRBJ1-5
TGTGCCAGCAGCCCGGGCAGGGGAACACACCAGCCCCAGCATTTT
CASSPGRGTHQPQHF
>NA|NA|TRBV7-6|TRBJ1-6
TGTGCCAGCAGCAGGACAGCTTCCTATAATTCACCCCTCCACTTT
CASSRTASYNSPLHF
>NA|NA|TRBV7-2|TRBJ1-2
TGTGCCAGCAGCTTAGGAGGGTTGGGGGGCTACACCTTC
CASSLGGLGGYTF
>NA|NA|TRBV19|TRBJ2-4
TGTGCCAGTACCACGGGAAGACTAGCCAAAAACATTCAGTACTTC
CASTTGRLAKNIQYF
>TRBD1|NA|TRBV7-2|TRBJ1-6
TGTGCCAGCAGCCAATTAAACAGGGGACTTAATTCACCCCTCCACTTT
CASSQLNRGLNSPLHF
>NA|NA|TRBV19|TRBJ1-2
TGTGCCAGTAGTATAGATCCAGTCGCTAACTATGGCTACACCTTC
CASSIDPVANYGYTF
>NA|NA|TRBV11-2|TRBJ2-3
TGTGCCAGCAGTTATGGGAGACTCTTGGGTGATACGCAGTATTTT
CASSYGRLLGDTQYF
>NA|NA|TRBV6-5|TRBJ1-4
TGTGCCAGCAGTTATTTACAGTCTAATGAAAAACTGTTTTTT
CASSYLQSNEKLFF
>NA|many|TRBV7-8|TRBJ2-1
TGTGCCAGCAGCTTAGCGTCCGGGGGTGAGCAGTTCTTC
CASSLASGGEQFF
>NA|NA|TRBV27|TRBJ1-4
TGTGCCAGCTTAAAACCCTTCTTGAGGGTGGATGAAAAACTGTTTTTT
CASLKPFLRVDEKLFF
>NA|NA|TRBV7-9|TRBJ1-2
TGTGCCAGCAGCTTAGTCCAGGGTGGTGGCTACACCTTC
CASSLVQGGGYTF
>NA|NA|TRBV5-6|TRBJ1-3
TGTGCCAGCAGCTTGGCCCTTAGAGGAAACACCATATATTTT
CASSLALRGNTIYF
>NA|NA|TRBV12-3/TRBV12-4|TRBJ1-3
TGTGCCAGCGGGGGACTGGCCGGAAACACCATATATTTT
CASGGLAGNTIYF
>TRBD1|many|TRBV6-5|TRBJ2-7
TGTGCCACCCAGTGGGGGACAGGGGGAAACGAGCAGTACTTC
CATQWGTGGNEQYF
>NA|NA|TRBV4-1|TRBJ2-7
TGCGCCAGCAGCCAAGCTGGAGGGAACGAGCAGTACTTC
CASSQAGGNEQYF
>TRBD1|NA|TRBV15|TRBJ2-7
TGTGCCACCAGCAGGGACAGGGGTCCCTACGAGCAGTACTTC
CATSRDRGPYEQYF
>TRBD2|NA|TRBV12-5|TRBJ2-1
TGTGCTAGTGGTTTGGTACAGTCTAGCGGGGGTATCAGCGTTGTCAATGAGCAGTTCTTC
CASGLVQSSGGISVVNEQFF
>TRBD2|once|TRBV10-3|TRBJ2-7
TGTGCCATCAGTGCGAGTTCTGCGGGGGTGGAGCAGTACTTC
CAISASSAGVEQYF
>NA|NA|TRBV7-9|TRBJ2-7
TGTGCCAGCAGCTTGGCGGGAAGCTCCTACGAGCAGTACTTC
CASSLAGSSYEQYF
>NA|NA|TRBV5-1|TRBJ1-2
TGCGCCAGCAGCTTGGTCCTCTCCGACTATGGCTACACCTTC
CASSLVLSDYGYTF
>NA|NA|TRBV11-1|TRBJ2-7
TGTGCCAGCAGCTTATCAGCGGATCAGTACTTC
CASSLSADQYF
>TRBD2|NA|TRBV4-1|TRBJ2-7
TGCGCCAGCAGCCAATTGGGGCTAGCGGGGATCCGCAGCTACGAGCAGTACTTC
CASSQLGLAGIRSYEQYF
>TRBD2|NA|TRBV9|TRBJ2-3
TGTGCCAGCAGCACCCGGACTAGCGGCAGGGATACGCAGTATTTT
CASSTRTSGRDTQYF
>TRBD1|NA|TRBV5-1|TRBJ1-3
TGCGCCAGCAGCCCCCGGACAGGGGTAAACACCATATATTTT
CASSPRTGVNTIYF
>NA|NA|TRBV5-1|TRBJ2-7
TGCGCCAGCAGCTTGGGGCGCGGGACAGCCGGTTACGAGCAGTACTTC
CASSLGRGTAGYEQYF
>NA|once|TRBV24-1|TRBJ1-1
TGTGCCACCAGTGAAATACCGGGGGGGCGAGCTTTCTTT
CATSEIPGGRAFF
>NA|NA|TRBV5-4|TRBJ1-2
TGTGCCAGCAGCTCCACCGGGAGCCAGATCTATGGCTACACCTTC
CASSSTGSQIYGYTF
>TRBD2|NA|TRBV10-3|TRBJ2-7
TGTGCCACCGCTAGACTAGCGGAGGGGGAGCAGTACTTC
CATARLAEGEQYF
>TRBD2|NA|TRBV30|TRBJ2-7
TGTGCCCTCTGGCGGGGGGACTACGAGCAGTACTTC
CALWRGDYEQYF
>TRBD1|NA|TRBV5-4|TRBJ1-2
TGTGCCAGCAGCATGGATCAGGACAGGATCTATGGCTACACCTTC
CASSMDQDRIYGYTF
>TRBD1|NA|TRBV28|TRBJ2-5
TGTGCCAGCAGCCCCGGGACAGGCCTGAGGGAGACCCAGTACTTC
CASSPGTGLRETQYF
>TRBD1|NA|TRBV7-9|TRBJ2-7
TGTGCCAGCAGCTTCATACAGGGGTTCGAGCAGTACTTC
CASSFIQGFEQYF
>NA|once|TRBV10-3|TRBJ2-7
TGTGCCATCAGTGAGGAACCATTGAGCTCCTACGAGCAGTACTTC
CAISEEPLSSYEQYF
>TRBD1|NA|TRBV28|TRBJ2-7
TGTGCCAGCAGCTGGGTCCCCGGGACAGGGGACGGCGAGCAGTACTTC
CASSWVPGTGDGEQYF
>NA|NA|TRBV19|TRBJ1-1
TGTGCCAGTAGTACTCCCGGGTCCTTTGTCTGGAACACTGAAGCTTTCTTT
CASSTPGSFVWNTEAFF
>NA|NA|TRBV6-5|TRBJ1-6
TGTGCTACTACAGGGACCTATAATTCACCCCTCCACTTT
CATTGTYNSPLHF
>NA|NA|TRBV6-5|TRBJ2-7
TGTGCCAGCAGGGCAGGGGTCTACGAGCAGTACTTC
CASRAGVYEQYF
>TRBD2|NA|TRBV9|TRBJ2-3
TGTGCCAGCAGCTCCTACGGGGGAGCGGGGAGCACAGATACGCAGTATTTT
CASSSYGGAGSTDTQYF
>NA|NA|TRBV12-3/TRBV12-4|TRBJ1-1
TGTGCCAGCAGTCGAGGCGACACTGAAGCTTTCTTT
CASSRGDTEAFF
>NA|NA|TRBV29-1|TRBJ1-1
TGCAGCGTTGAAGACCATCCGCCGGTCGCTGAAGCTTTCTTT
CSVEDHPPVAEAFF
>NA|NA|TRBV6-5|TRBJ2-3
TGTGCCAGCAGTCATAGCGGCACAGATACGCAGTATTTT
CASSHSGTDTQYF
>TRBD1|NA|TRBV10-3|TRBJ1-2
TGTGCCACCGCGAAGGGACAGGGGGCGATTGACACCTTC
CATAKGQGAIDTF
>NA|NA|TRBV5-6|TRBJ1-2
TGTGCCAGCAGCGCGGGTGTTGACTATGGCTACACCTTC
CASSAGVDYGYTF
>NA|NA|TRBV6-6|TRBJ2-2
TGTGCCAGCAGTTATCCAGGGGAATTGACCGGGGAGCTGTTTTTT
CASSYPGELTGELFF
>NA|NA|TRBV7-2|TRBJ1-3
TGTGCCAGCAGCCCCGCGCCAGGGGCCGCTGGAAACACCATATATTTT
CASSPAPGAAGNTIYF
>TRBD1|NA|TRBV28|TRBJ1-6
TGTGCCAGCAGTTTACGACAGGGACGTTCACCCCTCCACTTT
CASSLRQGRSPLHF
>TRBD1|NA|TRBV7-2|TRBJ1-2
TGTGCCAGCAGCTCAACAGGGGGCTTGGCCGGCTACACCTTC
CASSSTGGLAGYTF
>TRBD1|NA|TRBV19|TRBJ2-7
TGTGCCAGTAGTAGGGACAGGGCCTACGAGCAGTACTTC
CASSRDRAYEQYF
>TRBD1|NA|TRBV18|TRBJ1-2
TGTGCCAGCTCATCGAACGTCGGACAGGATGGCTACACCTTC
CASSSNVGQDGYTF
>TRBD1|NA|TRBV7-3|TRBJ2-3
TGTGCCAGCAGCTCCCAAGGGATTCAGGGGGCGGGGACAGATACGCAGTATTTT
CASSSQGIQGAGTDTQYF
>NA|many|TRBV3-1/TRBV3-2|TRBJ1-2
TGTGCCAGCAGCCTGTTCGGGGAGGGGAACTACTATGGCTACACCTTC
CASSLFGEGNYYGYTF
>NA|once|TRBV18|TRBJ2-7
TGTGCCAGCTCAACGGAGGGGACCTACGAGCAGTACTTC
CASSTEGTYEQYF
>TRBD2|NA|TRBV6-4|TRBJ2-1
TGTGCCAGCAGTCAAACCGGGGGGGGGCCCTGGGAGCAGTTCTTC
CASSQTGGGPWEQFF